Shown below are 6 T cell receptor beta chains from a single sample sequenced in a study of blood T cell repertoires in COVID-19. Generated by immunoSEQ multiplex PCR, the TCRdb table keeps only in-frame clones and is missing some. The data show approximately 120,000 clones, over 75% seen once. Sequenced sample: peripheral blood. The receptors were gathered from an elderly woman with acute or convalescent COVID-19.

The chain uses TRBV11-2 and TRBJ2-1, with TRBD2 matching over 7 bases. The V and J ends lost 2 bases and 1 base, in that order; junction bases with no gene match: 2. This CDR3 contains 15 residues. Looked up from germline, CDR1 is SGHAT and CDR2 is FQNNGV. The CDR3, as DNA: TGTGCCAGCAGCTTAAGCGGGGTGTCCTACAATGAGCAGTTCTTC. It translates to CASSLSGVSYNEQFF.

The CDR3 nucleotides are TGTGCCAGCAGCTCTACTAGCGGGGAAAACACCGGGGAGCTGTTTTTT. Translated: CASSSTSGENTGELFF. This chain links TRBV7-9 with TRBJ2-2; 10 positions agree with TRBD2. V lost 4 bases to trimming and J lost 2 bases; unmatched junction nucleotides: 4. This CDR3 has 16 amino acids. Germline assignment: CDR1 SEHNR and CDR2 FQNEAQ (reference sequence).

This chain links TRBV5-1 with TRBJ1-1, with 9 nucleotides matching TRBD1. The CDR3 sequence is 13 residues long. CDR1 and CDR2 from the germline V gene are SGHRS and YFSETQ. V dropped 5 bases and J dropped 4; count of bases not matched to a gene: 3. The CDR3 protein is CASSTGGATEAFF. CDR3 nucleotide sequence: TGCGCCAGCAGTACAGGGGGCGCCACTGAAGCTTTCTTT.

The chain couples TRBV14 to TRBJ2-7; a possible D gene is TRBD1 (6 bases). Germline assignment: CDR1 SGHDN and CDR2 FVKESK. Deletions cut 6 bases from V and 0 bases from J, with 12 bases between. The CDR3 sequence is 14 residues long. CDR3 loop: CASRKTGNSYEQYF. CDR3 sequence (DNA): TGTGCCAGCAGGAAAACAGGGAACTCCTACGAGCAGTACTTC.

V and J are TRBV5-1 and TRBJ1-1; D might be TRBD1 (5 bases). Trimming took off 5 bases at V and 3 bases at J, with 8 bases between the two ends. Germline V gives CDR1 SGHRS, CDR2 YFSETQ. CDR3 size: 12 residues. The DNA of the CDR3 is TGCGCCAGCAGGGGGCCGGACACTGAAGCTTTCTTT. It encodes CASRGPDTEAFF.

The rearrangement joins TRBV7-8 to TRBJ2-1, with TRBD2 matching over 7 bases. Germline V lookup: CDR1 SGHVS, CDR2 FQNEAQ. This CDR3 spans 16 amino acids. J lost 3 bases, V lost 4 bases, and 9 bases had no gene match. In nucleotides, the CDR3 is TGTGCCAGCAGCTCGCCTCGGGGCGGGGGCTACAATGAGCAGTTCTTC. Translated: CASSSPRGGGYNEQFF.